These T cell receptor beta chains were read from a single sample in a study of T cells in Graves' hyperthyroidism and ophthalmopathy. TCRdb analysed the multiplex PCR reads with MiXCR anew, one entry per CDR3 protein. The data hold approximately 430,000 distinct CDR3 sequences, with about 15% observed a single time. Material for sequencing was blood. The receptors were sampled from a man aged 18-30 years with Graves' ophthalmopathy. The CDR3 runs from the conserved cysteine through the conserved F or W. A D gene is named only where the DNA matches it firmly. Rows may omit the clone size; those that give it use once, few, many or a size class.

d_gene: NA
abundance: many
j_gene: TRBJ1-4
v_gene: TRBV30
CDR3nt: TGTGCCTGGAGTGTGGACCCCTGGGAAAAACTGTTTTTT
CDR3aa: CAWSVDPWEKLFF

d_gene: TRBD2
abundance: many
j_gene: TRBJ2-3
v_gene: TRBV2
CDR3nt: TGTGCCAGCAGTTACCCGGGACTAGCGGGGGGACCTCTGAGCACAGATACGCAGTATTTT
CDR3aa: CASSYPGLAGGPLSTDTQYF

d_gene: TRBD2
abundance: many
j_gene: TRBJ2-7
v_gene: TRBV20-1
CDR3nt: TGCAGTGCTAGTTCTGCGGGGGGCTACGAGCAGTACTTC
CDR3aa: CSASSAGGYEQYF

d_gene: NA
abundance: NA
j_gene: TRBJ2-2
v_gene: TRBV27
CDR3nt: TGTGCCAGCAGTTTATCCCCTGGGACTCCCACCGGGGAGCTGTTTTTT
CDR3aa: CASSLSPGTPTGELFF

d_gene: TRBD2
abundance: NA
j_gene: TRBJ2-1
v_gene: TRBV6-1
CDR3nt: TGTGCCAGCTCTAGAGGGACTAGCGAGAATGAGCAGTTCTTC
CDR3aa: CASSRGTSENEQFF

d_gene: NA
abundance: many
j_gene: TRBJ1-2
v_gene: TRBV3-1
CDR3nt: TGTGCCAGCAGCCAAGATGGCGGATGGGGGGCTAAGACCTTC
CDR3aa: CASSQDGGWGAKTF

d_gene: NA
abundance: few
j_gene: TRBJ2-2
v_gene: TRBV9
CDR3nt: TGTGCCAGCAGCGTAGAACTTGCCGGGGAGCTGTTTTTT
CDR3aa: CASSVELAGELFF

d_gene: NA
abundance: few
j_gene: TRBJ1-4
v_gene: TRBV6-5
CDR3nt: TGTGCCAGCAGTTACTCCTCCACCTACACTGATAAACTGTTTTTT
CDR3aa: CASSYSSTYTDKLFF

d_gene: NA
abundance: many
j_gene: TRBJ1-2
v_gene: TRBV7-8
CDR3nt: TGTGCCAGCAGCGTAACCCCGGACAAAAACTATGGCTACACCTTC
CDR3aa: CASSVTPDKNYGYTF

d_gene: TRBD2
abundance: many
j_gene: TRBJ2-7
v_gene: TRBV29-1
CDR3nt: TGCAGCGTGTTAGCGGGAGGGCCTCGGGAGCAGTACTTC
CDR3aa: CSVLAGGPREQYF

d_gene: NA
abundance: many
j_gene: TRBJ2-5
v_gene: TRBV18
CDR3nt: TGTGCCAGCTCACCCAGGGTCGGCCAAGAGACCCAGTACTTC
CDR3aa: CASSPRVGQETQYF

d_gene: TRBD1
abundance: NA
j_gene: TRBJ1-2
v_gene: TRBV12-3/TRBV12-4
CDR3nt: TGTGCCAGCAGCCAGGGGGACAGACACTATGGCCACACCTTC
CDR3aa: CASSQGDRHYGHTF

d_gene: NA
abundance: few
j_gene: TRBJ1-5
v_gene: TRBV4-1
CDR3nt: TGCGCCAGCAGCCCTGCCGCCAGGGTGGATCAGCCCCAGCATTTT
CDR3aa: CASSPAARVDQPQHF

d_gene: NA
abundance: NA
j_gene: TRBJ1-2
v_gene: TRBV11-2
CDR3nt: TGTGCCAGCAGCAATACCGGGAACAACTATGGCTACACCTTC
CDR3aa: CASSNTGNNYGYTF

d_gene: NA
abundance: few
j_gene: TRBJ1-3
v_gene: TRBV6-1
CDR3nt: TGTGCCAGCACCTATTCCTGGGGCTCTGGAAACACCATATATTTT
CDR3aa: CASTYSWGSGNTIYF

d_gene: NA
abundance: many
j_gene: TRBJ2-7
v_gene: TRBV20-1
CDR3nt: TGCAGTGCTAGCCCCCTGGGAGATTCCTACGAGCAGTACTTC
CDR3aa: CSASPLGDSYEQYF

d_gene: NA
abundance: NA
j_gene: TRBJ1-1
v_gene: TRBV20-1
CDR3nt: TGCAGTGCTAGGAGGATCATGGACACTGAAGCTTTCTTT
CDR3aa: CSARRIMDTEAFF

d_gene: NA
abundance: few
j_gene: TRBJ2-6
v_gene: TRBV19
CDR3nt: TGTGCCAGTAGTATGCAAGGCACCGGGGCCAACGTCCTGACTTTC
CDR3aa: CASSMQGTGANVLTF

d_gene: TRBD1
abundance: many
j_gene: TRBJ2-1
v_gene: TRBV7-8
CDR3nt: TGTGCCAGCAGCTTCCGGGACAGGGGGCGTCATGAGCAGTTCTTC
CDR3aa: CASSFRDRGRHEQFF

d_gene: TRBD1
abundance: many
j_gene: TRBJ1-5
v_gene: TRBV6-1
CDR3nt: TGTGCCAGCAGGGGAATCGACAGGGTACTTCCCCAGCATTTT
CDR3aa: CASRGIDRVLPQHF

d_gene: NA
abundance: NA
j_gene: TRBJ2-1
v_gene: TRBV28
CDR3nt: TGTGCCAGCAGCCCCACTCTAGCGAATGAGCAGTTCTTC
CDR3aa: CASSPTLANEQFF

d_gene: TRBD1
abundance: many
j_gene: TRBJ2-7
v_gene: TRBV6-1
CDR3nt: TGTGCCAGCAGTGAAGGGCCCAGGGGGTATGAGCAGTACTTC
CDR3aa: CASSEGPRGYEQYF

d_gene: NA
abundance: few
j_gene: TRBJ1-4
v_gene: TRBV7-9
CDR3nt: TGTGCCAGCAGCTTAGCTGGGGATAAAGATGAAAAACTGTTTTTT
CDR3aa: CASSLAGDKDEKLFF

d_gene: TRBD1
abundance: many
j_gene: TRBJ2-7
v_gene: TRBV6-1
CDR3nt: TGTGCCAGCAGCACCCCGGGACAGCCTTACGAGCAGTACTTC
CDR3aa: CASSTPGQPYEQYF

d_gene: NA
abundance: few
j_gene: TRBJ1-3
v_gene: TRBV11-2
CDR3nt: TGTGCCAGCAACCAGGGGTACGCTGGAAACACCATATATTTT
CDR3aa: CASNQGYAGNTIYF

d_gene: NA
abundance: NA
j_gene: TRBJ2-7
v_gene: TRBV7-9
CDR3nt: TGTGCCAGCAGGGGGGCCACCTACGAGCAGTACTTC
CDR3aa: CASRGATYEQYF

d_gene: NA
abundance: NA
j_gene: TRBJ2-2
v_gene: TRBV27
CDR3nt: TGTGCCAGCAGTTTGCACGGCTCGCGGGAGCTGTTTTTT
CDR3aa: CASSLHGSRELFF

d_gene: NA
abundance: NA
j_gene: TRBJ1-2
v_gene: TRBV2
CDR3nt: TGTGCCAGCAGTGTTCGGGCAGTTGTTAACTATGGCTACACCTTC
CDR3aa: CASSVRAVVNYGYTF

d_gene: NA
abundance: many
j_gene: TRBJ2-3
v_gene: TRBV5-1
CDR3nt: TGCGCCAGCAGCTTGGTTCAGGTTCGCACAGATACGCAGTATTTT
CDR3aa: CASSLVQVRTDTQYF

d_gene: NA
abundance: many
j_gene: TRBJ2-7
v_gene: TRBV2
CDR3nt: TGTGCCAGCACCAGGCCTAGAACCCCCGCCGAGCAGTACTTC
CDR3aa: CASTRPRTPAEQYF

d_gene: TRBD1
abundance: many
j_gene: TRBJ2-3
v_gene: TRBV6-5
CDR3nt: TGTGCCAGCAGTTACGGGACAGGGGTAGCGGGCACAGATACGCAGTATTTT
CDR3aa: CASSYGTGVAGTDTQYF

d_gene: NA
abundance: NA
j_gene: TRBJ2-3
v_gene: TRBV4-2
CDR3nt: TGTGCCAGCAGCCTGCGACTCTCTGGCACAGATACGCAGTATTTT
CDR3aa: CASSLRLSGTDTQYF

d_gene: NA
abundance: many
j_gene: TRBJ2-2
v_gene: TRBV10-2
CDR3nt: TGCGCCAGCAGTGGTAGCAGCAGCACCGGGGAGCTGTTTTTT
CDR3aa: CASSGSSSTGELFF

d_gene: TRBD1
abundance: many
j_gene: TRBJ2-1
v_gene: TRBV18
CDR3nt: TGTGCCAGCTCACCACCGACAGGGGGTGAGCAGTTCTTC
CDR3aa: CASSPPTGGEQFF

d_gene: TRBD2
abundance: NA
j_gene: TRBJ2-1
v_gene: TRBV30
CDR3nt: TGTGCCTGGGGGACTAGCGGGGCCCAGGTGTTCTTC
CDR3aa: CAWGTSGAQVFF

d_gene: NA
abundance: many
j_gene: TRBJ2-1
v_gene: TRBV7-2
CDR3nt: TGTGCCAGCAGCTTGACGAGTTTTGAGCAGTTCTTC
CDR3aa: CASSLTSFEQFF

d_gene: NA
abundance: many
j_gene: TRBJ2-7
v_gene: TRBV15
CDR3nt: TGTGCCACCAGCAGAGAGGTCGGAAGACTTAGCGAGCAGTACTTC
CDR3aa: CATSREVGRLSEQYF

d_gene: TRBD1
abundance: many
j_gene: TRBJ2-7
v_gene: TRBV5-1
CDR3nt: TGCGCCAGCAGCGGCACTTCAGGGGGCGACCTAAACGAGCAGTACTTC
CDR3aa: CASSGTSGGDLNEQYF

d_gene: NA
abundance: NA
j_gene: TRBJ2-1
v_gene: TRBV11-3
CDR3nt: TGTGCCAGCAGCCGTGGGGGGGGCGGCTACAATGAGCAGTTCTTC
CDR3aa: CASSRGGGGYNEQFF

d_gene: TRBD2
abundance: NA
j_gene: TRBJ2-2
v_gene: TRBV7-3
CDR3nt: TGTGCCAGCAGTCGGACTAGCGGCCCCACCGGGGAGCTGTTTTTT
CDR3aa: CASSRTSGPTGELFF

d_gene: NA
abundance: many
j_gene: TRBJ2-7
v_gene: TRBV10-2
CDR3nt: TGCGCCAGCAGTGAGGGGTACTACGAGCAGTACTTC
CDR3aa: CASSEGYYEQYF

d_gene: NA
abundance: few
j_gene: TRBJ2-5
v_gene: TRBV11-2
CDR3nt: TGTGCCAGCAGCCCGGGGTATCTATTTCGCGAGACCCAGTACTTC
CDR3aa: CASSPGYLFRETQYF

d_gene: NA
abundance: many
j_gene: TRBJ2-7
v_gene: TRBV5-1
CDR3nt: TGCGCCAGCAGGGGGCCCGGACACCACTACGAGCAGTACTTC
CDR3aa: CASRGPGHHYEQYF

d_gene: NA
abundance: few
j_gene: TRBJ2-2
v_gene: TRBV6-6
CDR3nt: TGTGCCAGCAGTTACGGGTACCGAGACACCGGGGAGCTGTTTTTT
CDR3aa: CASSYGYRDTGELFF

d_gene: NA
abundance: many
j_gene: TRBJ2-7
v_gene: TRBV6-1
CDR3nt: TGTGCCAGCAGTTACGTCCAAATCTCCTACGAGCAGTACTTC
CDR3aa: CASSYVQISYEQYF

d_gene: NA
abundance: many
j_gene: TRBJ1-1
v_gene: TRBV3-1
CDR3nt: TGTGCCAGCGGCCCGGGACAGAACACTGAAGCTTTCTTT
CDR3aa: CASGPGQNTEAFF

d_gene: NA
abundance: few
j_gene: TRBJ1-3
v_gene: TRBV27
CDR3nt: TGTACCAGCAGCCGCGGCAGGGGCCACACCATATATTTT
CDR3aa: CTSSRGRGHTIYF

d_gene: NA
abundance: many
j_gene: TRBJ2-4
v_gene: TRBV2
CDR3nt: TGTGCCAGCATCCTGACCTTAGCCAAAAACATTCAGTACTTC
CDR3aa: CASILTLAKNIQYF

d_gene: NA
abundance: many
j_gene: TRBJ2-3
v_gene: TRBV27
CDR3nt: TGTGCCAGCAGTCTCCCGAGCCCCCCAGATACGCAGTATTTT
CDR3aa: CASSLPSPPDTQYF

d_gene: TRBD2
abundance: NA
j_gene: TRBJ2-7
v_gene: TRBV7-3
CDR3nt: TGTGCCAGCAGCTTATGGGCTAGCGGGGGCGAGCAGTACTTC
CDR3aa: CASSLWASGGEQYF

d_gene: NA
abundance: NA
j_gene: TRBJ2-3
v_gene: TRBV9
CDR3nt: TGTGCCAGCAGCGTAGGTGGTGGGACTACAGATACGCAGTATTTT
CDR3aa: CASSVGGGTTDTQYF